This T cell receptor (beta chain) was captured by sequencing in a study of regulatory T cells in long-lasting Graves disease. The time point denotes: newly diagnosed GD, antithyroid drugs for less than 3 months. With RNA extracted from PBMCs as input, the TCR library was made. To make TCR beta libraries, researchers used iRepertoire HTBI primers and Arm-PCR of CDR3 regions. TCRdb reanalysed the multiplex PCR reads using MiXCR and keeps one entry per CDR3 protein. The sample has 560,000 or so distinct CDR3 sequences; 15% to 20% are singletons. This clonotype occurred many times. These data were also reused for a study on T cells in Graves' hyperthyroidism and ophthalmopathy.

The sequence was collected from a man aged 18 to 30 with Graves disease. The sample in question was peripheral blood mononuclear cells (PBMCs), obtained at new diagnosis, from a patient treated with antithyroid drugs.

Here the CDR3 reads CPLGGSVEQFF. Written as DNA, the CDR3 is TGTCCCCTGGGCGGGAGTGTGGAGCAGTTCTTC. V usage is TRBV6-1 and J usage is TRBJ2-1; 7 nucleotides agree with TRBD2. The germline V gene encodes CDR1 MNHNS and CDR2 SASEGT. This CDR3 contains 11 residues.